The T cell receptor beta chain described here comes from a study of shared clonotypes between healthy human individuals. The germline CDR1 and CDR2 sequences are MNHNY and SVGAGI (reference sequence). The CDR3 runs 13 residues. V was trimmed by 0 bases and J by 3 bases, leaving 6 bases between them. Data came from immunoSEQ multiplex PCR; TCRdb stores just in-frame clones and leaves some out. The table lists approximately 2.5 million clones, more than 90% of them singletons. This receptor was taken from a young man in good health. V usage is TRBV6-6 and J usage is TRBJ2-7; D call uncertain. Sequenced sample: naive CD4+ T cells sorted from blood. Regarding subset: CD45RA+ positively selected. CDR3 region: CASSYSRRYEQYF. The CDR3, as DNA: TGTGCCAGCAGTTACTCGAGACGCTACGAGCAGTACTTC.